Below are 14 T cell receptor beta chains sequenced from a single sample in a study of blood T cells in healthy people across ages. Alongside a J-beta primer mix, a sample-barcoded 5' primer served in a second PCR lasting about 7 to 12 cycles. One entry per CDR3 protein results from TCRdb running MiXCR on the 5' RACE reads. This sample yields around 990,000 distinct CDR3 sequences, of which 35% to 40% are seen a single time; around 12% belongs to the top ten. The sequenced sample was blood. Receptors originate from a man between 18 and 29 years old in good health.

This clonotype was detected only a few times. The rearrangement joins TRBV7-2 to TRBJ1-2; 7 bases map to TRBD1. Germline V CDR1 and CDR2: SGHTA, FQGNSA. J gave up 0 bases and V 2 bases, and 6 bases lay outside the gene matches. This CDR3 region has 16 residues. The CDR3 is CASSLTATGANYGYTF. The CDR3 DNA reads TGTGCCAGCAGCTTAACTGCAACAGGGGCTAACTATGGCTACACCTTC. Drawing the rest from reference TRBV7-2 and TRBJ1-2, the complete variable domain is GAGVSQSPSNKVTEKGKDVELRCDPISGHTALYWYRQSLGQGLEFLIYFQGNSAPDKSGLPSDRFSAERTGGSVSTLTIQRTQQEDSAVYLCASSLTATGANYGYTFGSGTRLTVV.

The chain recombines TRBV15 with TRBJ1-5; no definite D call. V lost 0 bases and J lost 7, with 13 bases in between. The CDR3 runs to 15 residues. Germline CDR1 is LNHNV and CDR2 is YYDKDF (reference sequence). DNA for the CDR3: TGTGCCACCAGCAGAGATCTGCAGTTCGACCAGCCCCAGCATTTT. The encoded protein is CATSRDLQFDQPQHF. Complete variable domain (other parts from reference TRBV15 and TRBJ1-5): DAMVIQNPRYQVTQFGKPVTLSCSQTLNHNVMYWYQQKSSQAPKLLFHYYDKDFNNEADTPDNFQSRRPNTSFCFLDIRSPGLGDTAMYLCATSRDLQFDQPQHFGDGTRLSIL.

In its sample, this clonotype was seen a few times. This may stem from a read error, because a much larger clone lies one nucleotide away. V is TRBV7-9 and J is TRBJ2-3; D is ambiguous. V was pared by 2 bases and J by 5 bases, with 5 bases between. Germline V gene data show CDR1 as SEHNR and CDR2 as FQNEAQ (reference sequence). The CDR3 has 12 residues. For the CDR3, the DNA is TGTGCCAGCAGCTTATGGGAAGATACGCAGTATTTT. The encoded protein is CASSLWEDTQYF.

The V and J genes are TRBV20-1 and TRBJ2-2; D might be TRBD1 (5 bases). Germline V CDR1 and CDR2: DFQATT, SNEGSKA (reference sequence). The CDR3 sequence is 15 residues long. The V end was cut by 3 bases, the J end by 0 bases, with 11 bases between. The CDR3 DNA follows: TGCAGTGCTAGGGAGTCAGGGCCGAACACCGGGGAGCTGTTTTTT. Translating it yields CSARESGPNTGELFF.

This clonotype was seen a few times. CDR3 coding DNA: TGTGCCAGCAGCCGAGCGGGGGCCTTCTACAATGAGCAGTTCTTC. This sequence encodes CASSRAGAFYNEQFF. The chain joins TRBV14 to TRBJ2-1; 8 bases agree with TRBD2. V was clipped by 4 bases and J by 3 bases; unmatched bases: 5. The CDR3 spans 15 residues. Germline V lookup: CDR1 SGHDN, CDR2 FVKESK.

This chain uses TRBV5-1 with TRBJ2-7, with 8 bases aligning to TRBD2. CDR3 size: 16 residues. Germline V CDR1 and CDR2: SGHRS, YFSETQ. The J segment lost 7 bases and the V segment lost 1 base, leaving 13 bases of the junction unmatched. This chain's CDR3 is CASSLYSGVIYNEQYF. The CDR3 nucleotides read TGCGCCAGCAGCTTGTATAGCGGGGTAATCTACAATGAGCAGTACTTC.

The CDR3 coding sequence is TGTGCCAGCAGCTTAGGGATAGCGCAGTACCAAGAGACCCAGTACTTC. It yields the protein CASSLGIAQYQETQYF. The V call is TRBV7-9, the J call TRBJ2-5; the D gene is possibly TRBD2 (5 bases). Germline CDR1 is SEHNR and CDR2 is FQNEAQ (reference sequence). The CDR3 extends over 16 amino acids. Deletions cut 1 base from V and 0 bases from J, with 12 bases between.

The chain is built from TRBV6-2 or TRBV6-3 and TRBJ1-1; D is undetermined. The ends were cut back, 5 bases at V and 10 bases at J, with 14 bases in the middle. Germline values: CDR1 MNHEY, CDR2 SVGEGT. The CDR3 has 12 residues. The CDR3 reads CASSSAGPRAFF. In DNA form, the CDR3 reads TGTGCCAGCAGTAGTGCCGGGCCCCGAGCTTTCTTT.

This clonotype was observed a handful of times. This chain links TRBV27 with TRBJ1-5; the D gene is possibly TRBD1 (5 bases). V was trimmed by 7 bases and J by 7 bases, leaving 11 bases between them. The CDR3 totals 12 residues. CDR1 is MNHEY and CDR2 is SMNVEV in the germline V gene (reference sequence). The CDR3 region is CASTSGRQPQHF. In DNA form, the CDR3 reads TGTGCCAGCACTTCAGGGAGACAGCCCCAGCATTTT.

This clonotype was detected only a few times. As DNA, the CDR3 is TGTGCCAGCAGTTCCCCGGACAGGGCTTCCTACGAGCAGTACTTC. Its translation: CASSSPDRASYEQYF. The chain employs TRBV28 and TRBJ2-7; TRBD1 matches at 8 bases. Trimming took 4 bases from V and 1 from J; bases not matched to a gene: 6. There are 15 residues in the CDR3. The germline CDR1 and CDR2 sequences are MDHEN and SYDVKM.

This clonotype was recorded at least ten times. The chain joins TRBV10-3 to TRBJ1-2, with D perhaps TRBD1 (5 bases). CDR1 ENHRY and CDR2 SYGVKD come from the germline V gene. Between the trimmed V and J ends, which lost 3 bases and 0 bases, there was a span of 11 bases. The CDR3 runs to 15 residues. The DNA for the CDR3 is TGTGCCATCAGTGACCCGGGACCGACTAACTATGGCTACACCTTC. Translation: CAISDPGPTNYGYTF.

This clonotype was counted a few times. The chain employs TRBV5-1 and TRBJ1-2; TRBD1 matches 7 bases. CDR3 size: 16 residues. The V gene end was trimmed by 8 bases and the J gene end by 4 bases; junction bases not matched to a gene: 17. The germline V gene encodes CDR1 SGHRS and CDR2 YFSETQ. CDR3: CASTRETGPLLYGYTF. The CDR3 DNA sequence: TGCGCCAGTACCCGTGAGACAGGGCCCCTTCTCTATGGCTACACCTTC.

This clonotype was detected many times. This chain uses TRBV12-3 or TRBV12-4 with TRBJ1-5, with D hard to call. Trimming removed 3 bases at V and 1 base at J, with 7 bases between. The CDR3 is made up of 14 amino acids. CDR3 nucleotides: TGTGCCAGCAGTTTGGGTCGCAGCAATCAGCCCCAGCATTTT. Translated, it gives CASSLGRSNQPQHF.

The chain carries TRBV27 and TRBJ1-2; D remains ambiguous. In germline, CDR1 is MNHEY, CDR2 SMNVEV (reference sequence). The CDR3 sequence is 16 residues long. V lost 0 bases to trimming and J lost 8 bases, with 19 bases between them. The chain's CDR3 is CASSLSPVVKSGGYTF. CDR3 nucleotides: TGTGCCAGCAGTTTATCCCCCGTAGTCAAGTCGGGAGGCTACACCTTC.